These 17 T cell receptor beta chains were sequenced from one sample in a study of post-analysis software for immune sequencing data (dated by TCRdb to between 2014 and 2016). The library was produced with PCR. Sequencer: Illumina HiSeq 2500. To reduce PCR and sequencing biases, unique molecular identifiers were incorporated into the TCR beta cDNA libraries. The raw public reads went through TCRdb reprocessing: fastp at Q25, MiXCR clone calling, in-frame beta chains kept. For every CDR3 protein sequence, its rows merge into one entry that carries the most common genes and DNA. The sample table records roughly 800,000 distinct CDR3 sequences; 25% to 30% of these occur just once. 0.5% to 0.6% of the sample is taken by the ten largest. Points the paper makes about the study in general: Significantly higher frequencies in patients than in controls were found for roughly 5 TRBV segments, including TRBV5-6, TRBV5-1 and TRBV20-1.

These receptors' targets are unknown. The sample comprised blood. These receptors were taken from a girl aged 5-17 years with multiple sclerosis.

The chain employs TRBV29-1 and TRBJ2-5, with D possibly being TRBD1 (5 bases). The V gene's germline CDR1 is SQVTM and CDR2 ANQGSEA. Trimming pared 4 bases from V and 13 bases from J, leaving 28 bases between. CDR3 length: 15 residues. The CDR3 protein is CSVVFPQGHPKGTYF. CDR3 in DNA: TGCAGCGTTGTCTTCCCCCAAGGACACCCGAAGGGAACGTACTTC.

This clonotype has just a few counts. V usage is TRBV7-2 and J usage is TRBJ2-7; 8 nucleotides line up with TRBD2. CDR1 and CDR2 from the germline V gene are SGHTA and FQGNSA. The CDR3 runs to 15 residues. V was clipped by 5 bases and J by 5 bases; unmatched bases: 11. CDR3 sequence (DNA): TGTGCCAGCAGCCCAAGTCGGGGGGGCCTCCACGAGCAGTACTTC. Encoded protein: CASSPSRGGLHEQYF.

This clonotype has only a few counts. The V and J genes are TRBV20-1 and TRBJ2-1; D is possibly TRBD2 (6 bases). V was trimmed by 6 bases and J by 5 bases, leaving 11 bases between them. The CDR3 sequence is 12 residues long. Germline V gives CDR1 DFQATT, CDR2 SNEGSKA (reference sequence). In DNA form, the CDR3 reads TGCAGTGCAACGGGACTCCACAATGAGCAGTTCTTC. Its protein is CSATGLHNEQFF.

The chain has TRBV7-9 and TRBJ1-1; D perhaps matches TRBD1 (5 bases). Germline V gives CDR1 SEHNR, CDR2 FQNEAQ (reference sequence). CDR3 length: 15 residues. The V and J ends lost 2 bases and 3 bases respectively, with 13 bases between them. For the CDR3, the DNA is TGTGCCAGCAGCTTATACGGGACGGCCGACACTGAAGCTTTCTTT. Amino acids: CASSLYGTADTEAFF.

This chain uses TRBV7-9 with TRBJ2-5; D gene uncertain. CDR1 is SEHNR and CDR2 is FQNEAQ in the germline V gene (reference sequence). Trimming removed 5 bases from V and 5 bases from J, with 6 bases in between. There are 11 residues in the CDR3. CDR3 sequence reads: CASSGLETQYF. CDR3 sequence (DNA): TGTGCCAGCAGCGGATTGGAGACCCAGTACTTC.

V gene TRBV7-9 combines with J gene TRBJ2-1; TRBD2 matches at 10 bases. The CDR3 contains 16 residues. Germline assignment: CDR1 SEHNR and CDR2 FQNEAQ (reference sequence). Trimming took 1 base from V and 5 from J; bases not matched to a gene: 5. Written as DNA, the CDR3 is TGTGCCAGCAGCTTAGGCCCAACTAGCGGGAACAATGAGCAGTTCTTC. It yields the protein CASSLGPTSGNNEQFF.

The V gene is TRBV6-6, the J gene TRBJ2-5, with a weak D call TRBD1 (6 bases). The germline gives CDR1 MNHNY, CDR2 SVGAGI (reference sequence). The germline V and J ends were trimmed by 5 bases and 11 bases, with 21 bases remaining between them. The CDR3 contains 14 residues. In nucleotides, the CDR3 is TGTGCCAGCAGTCAGACAGGCCCAAGGTCCAAGCAGTACTTC. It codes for CASSQTGPRSKQYF.

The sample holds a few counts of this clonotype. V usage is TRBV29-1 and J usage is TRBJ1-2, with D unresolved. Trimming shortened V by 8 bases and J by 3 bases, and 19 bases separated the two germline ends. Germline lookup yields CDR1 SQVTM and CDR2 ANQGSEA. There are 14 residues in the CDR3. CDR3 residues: CSHNDEDADYGYTF. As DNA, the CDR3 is TGCAGCCACAACGACGAGGATGCAGACTATGGCTACACCTTC.

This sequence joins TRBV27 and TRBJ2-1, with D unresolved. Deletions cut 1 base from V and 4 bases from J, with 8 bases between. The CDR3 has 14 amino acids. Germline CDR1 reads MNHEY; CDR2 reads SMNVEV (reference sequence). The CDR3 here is CASSLFPRYNEQFF. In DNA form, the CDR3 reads TGTGCCAGCAGTTTATTCCCGCGGTACAATGAGCAGTTCTTC.

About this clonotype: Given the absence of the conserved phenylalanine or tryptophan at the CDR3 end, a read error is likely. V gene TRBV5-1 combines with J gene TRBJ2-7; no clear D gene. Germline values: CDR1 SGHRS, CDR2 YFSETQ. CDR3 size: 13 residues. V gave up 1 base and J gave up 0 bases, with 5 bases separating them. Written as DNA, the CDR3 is TGCGCCAGCAGCTTGTCAAGCTCCTACGAGCAGTACTTA. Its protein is CASSLSSSYEQYL.

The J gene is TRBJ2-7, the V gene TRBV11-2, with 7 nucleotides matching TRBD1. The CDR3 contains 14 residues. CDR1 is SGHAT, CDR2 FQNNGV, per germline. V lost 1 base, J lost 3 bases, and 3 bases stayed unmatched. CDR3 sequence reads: CASSLGDSYYEQYF. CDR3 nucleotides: TGTGCCAGCAGCTTAGGGGACAGCTACTACGAGCAGTACTTC. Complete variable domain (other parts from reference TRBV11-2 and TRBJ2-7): EAGVAQSPRYKIIEKRQSVAFWCNPISGHATLYWYQQILGQGPKLLIQFQNNGVVDDSQLPKDRFSAERLKGVDSTLKIQPAKLEDSAVYLCASSLGDSYYEQYFGPGTRLTVT.

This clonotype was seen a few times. CDR3 region: CASSGGQQETQYF. DNA of the CDR3: TGTGCCAGTAGTGGGGGACAACAAGAGACCCAGTACTTC. The chain combines TRBV19 with TRBJ2-5; TRBD1 might be the D (6 bases). This CDR3 contains 13 residues. V lost 5 bases, J lost 2 bases, and 9 bases lay in between. Germline-derived CDR1 and CDR2 are LNHDA and SQIVND (reference sequence).

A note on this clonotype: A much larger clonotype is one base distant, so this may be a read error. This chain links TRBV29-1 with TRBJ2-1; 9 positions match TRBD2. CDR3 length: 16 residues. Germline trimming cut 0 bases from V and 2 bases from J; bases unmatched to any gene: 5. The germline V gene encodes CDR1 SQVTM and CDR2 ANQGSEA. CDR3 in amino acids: CSVEDPTSGPYNEQFF. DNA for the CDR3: TGCAGCGTTGAAGATCCGACTAGCGGACCCTACAATGAGCAGTTCTTC.

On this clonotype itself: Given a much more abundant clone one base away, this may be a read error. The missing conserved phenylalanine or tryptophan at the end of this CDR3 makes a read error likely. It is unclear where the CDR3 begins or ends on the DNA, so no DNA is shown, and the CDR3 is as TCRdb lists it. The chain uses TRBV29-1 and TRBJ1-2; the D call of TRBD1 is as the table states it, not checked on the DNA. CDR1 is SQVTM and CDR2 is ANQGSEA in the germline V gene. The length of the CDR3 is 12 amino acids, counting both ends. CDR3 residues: CSGGQENYGYTC.

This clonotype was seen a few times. CDR3 sequence reads: CASTGRGQNEQFF. The CDR3 DNA reads as TGTGCCAGCACCGGCAGGGGACAGAATGAGCAGTTCTTC. V usage is TRBV7-9 and J usage is TRBJ2-1, with 7 positions matching TRBD1. Germline trimming cut 7 bases from V and 7 bases from J; bases unmatched to any gene: 7. Germline V CDR1 and CDR2: SEHNR, FQNEAQ (reference sequence). The CDR3 is made up of 13 amino acids.

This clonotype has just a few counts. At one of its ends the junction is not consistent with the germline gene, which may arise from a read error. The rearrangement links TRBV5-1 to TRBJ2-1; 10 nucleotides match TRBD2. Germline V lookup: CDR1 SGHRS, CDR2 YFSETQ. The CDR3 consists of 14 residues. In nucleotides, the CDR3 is TGTGCTAGCGGGGGAGGCCCATCCTACAATGAGCAGTTCTTC. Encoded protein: CASGGGPSYNEQFF.

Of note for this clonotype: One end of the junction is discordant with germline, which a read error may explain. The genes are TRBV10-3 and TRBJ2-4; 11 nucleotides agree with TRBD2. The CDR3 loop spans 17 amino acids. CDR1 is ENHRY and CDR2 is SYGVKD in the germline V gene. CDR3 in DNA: TGTGCCATCAGAGACGATGGGACTAGCGGAAAGGGAAACGTTCAGTACTTC. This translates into CAIRDDGTSGKGNVQYF.